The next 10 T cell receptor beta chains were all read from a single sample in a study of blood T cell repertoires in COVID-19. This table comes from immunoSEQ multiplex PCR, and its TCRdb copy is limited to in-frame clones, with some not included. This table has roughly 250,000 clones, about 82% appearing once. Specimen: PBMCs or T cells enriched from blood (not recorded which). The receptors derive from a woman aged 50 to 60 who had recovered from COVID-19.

The CDR3 is CASSFSVYGYTF. The CDR3 nucleotides read TGTGCCAGCAGCTTCTCGGTTTATGGCTACACCTTC. V is TRBV7-8 and J is TRBJ1-2; D is unresolved. The germline V gene encodes CDR1 SGHVS and CDR2 FQNEAQ. Trimming removed 3 bases from V and 5 bases from J, with 7 bases in between. The CDR3 length is 12 residues.

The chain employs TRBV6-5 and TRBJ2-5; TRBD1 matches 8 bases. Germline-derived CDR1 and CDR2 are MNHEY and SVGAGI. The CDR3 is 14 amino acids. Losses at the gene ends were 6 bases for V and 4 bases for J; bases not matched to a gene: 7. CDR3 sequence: CASRQGAEAETQYF. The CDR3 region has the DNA TGTGCCAGCAGGCAGGGGGCCGAAGCAGAGACCCAGTACTTC.

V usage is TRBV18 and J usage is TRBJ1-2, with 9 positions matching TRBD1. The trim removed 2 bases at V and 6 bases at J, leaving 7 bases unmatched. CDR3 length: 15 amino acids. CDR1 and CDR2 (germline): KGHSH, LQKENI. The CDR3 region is CASSPTGTGKDGYTF. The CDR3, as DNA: TGTGCCAGCTCACCAACCGGGACAGGGAAGGATGGCTACACCTTC.

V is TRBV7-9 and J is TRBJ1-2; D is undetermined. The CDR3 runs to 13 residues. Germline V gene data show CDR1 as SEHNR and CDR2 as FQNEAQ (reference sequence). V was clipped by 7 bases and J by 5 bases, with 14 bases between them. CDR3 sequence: CASTNKGAYGYTF. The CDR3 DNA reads TGTGCCAGCACAAACAAGGGAGCTTATGGCTACACCTTC.

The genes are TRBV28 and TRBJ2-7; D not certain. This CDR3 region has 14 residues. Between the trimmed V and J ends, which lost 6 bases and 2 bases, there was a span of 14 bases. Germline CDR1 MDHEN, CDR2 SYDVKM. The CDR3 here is CASSITSEPYEQYF. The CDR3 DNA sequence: TGTGCCAGCAGCATCACCAGCGAACCCTACGAGCAGTACTTC.

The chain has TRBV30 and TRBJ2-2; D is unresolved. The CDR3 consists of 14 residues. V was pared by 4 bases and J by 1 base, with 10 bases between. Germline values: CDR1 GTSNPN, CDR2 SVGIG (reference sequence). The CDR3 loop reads CAWMAVKNTGELFF. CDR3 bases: TGTGCCTGGATGGCGGTAAAGAACACCGGGGAGCTGTTTTTT.

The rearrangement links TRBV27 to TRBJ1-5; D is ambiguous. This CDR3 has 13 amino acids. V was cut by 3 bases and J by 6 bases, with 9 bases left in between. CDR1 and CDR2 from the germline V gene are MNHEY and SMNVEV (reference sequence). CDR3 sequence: CASSFRGSQPQHF. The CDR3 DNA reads TGTGCCAGCAGTTTTCGGGGAAGTCAGCCCCAGCATTTT.

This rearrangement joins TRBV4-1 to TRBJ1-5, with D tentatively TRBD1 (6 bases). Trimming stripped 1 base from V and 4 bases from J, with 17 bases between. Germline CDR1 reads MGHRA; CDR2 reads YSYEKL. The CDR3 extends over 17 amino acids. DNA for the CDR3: TGCGCCAGCAGCCAAGTCTTGGTACAGGGTCGTAATCAGCCCCAGCATTTT. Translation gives CASSQVLVQGRNQPQHF.

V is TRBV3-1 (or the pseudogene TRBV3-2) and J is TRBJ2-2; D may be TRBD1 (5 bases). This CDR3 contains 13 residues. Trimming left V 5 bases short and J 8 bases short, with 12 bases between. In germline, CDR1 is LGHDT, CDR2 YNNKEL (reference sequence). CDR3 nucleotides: TGTGCCAGCAGCGGGCAGGGAATGGGGGAGCTGTTTTTT. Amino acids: CASSGQGMGELFF.

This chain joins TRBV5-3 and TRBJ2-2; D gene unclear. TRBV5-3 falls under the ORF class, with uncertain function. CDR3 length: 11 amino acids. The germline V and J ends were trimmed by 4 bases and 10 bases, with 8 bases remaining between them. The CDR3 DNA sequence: TGTGCCAGAAGCCAAATAGCGGAGCTGTTTTTT. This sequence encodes CARSQIAELFF.